Listed here are 16 T cell receptor beta chains from one sample, sequenced in a study of blood T cell repertoires in COVID-19. Clones were sequenced by immunoSEQ multiplex PCR, and TCRdb holds only the in-frame ones, with some missing. The sample lists 350,000 to 400,000 clones, roughly 90% occurring once. Sequenced input: PBMCs or T cells enriched from blood (not recorded which). The source of these receptors is a woman aged 25-40 years with acute COVID-19.

The chain couples TRBV2 to TRBJ2-5; TRBD2 is a possible D gene (6 bases). CDR1 SNHLY and CDR2 FYNNEI come from the germline V gene. The CDR3 is 14 amino acids. Trimming took off 7 bases at V and 4 bases at J, with 16 bases between the two ends. Here the CDR3 reads CASKSRVGGETQYF. CDR3 DNA: TGTGCCAGCAAGAGCCGTGTGGGGGGAGAGACCCAGTACTTC. Based on the CDR3 plus reference TRBV2 and TRBJ2-5, the full variable domain is EPEVTQTPSHQVTQMGQEVILRCVPISNHLYFYWYRQILGQKVEFLVSFYNNEISEKSEIFDDQFSVERPDGSNFTLKIRSTKLEDSAMYFCASKSRVGGETQYFGPGTRLLVL.

The chain employs TRBV20-1 and TRBJ2-2; 12 bases are shared with TRBD2. Germline CDR1 DFQATT, CDR2 SNEGSKA (reference sequence). The CDR3 runs to 16 residues. J gave up 5 bases and V 3 bases, and 7 bases lay outside the gene matches. CDR3 sequence reads: CSASPSGGAGTGELFF. The CDR3 DNA reads TGCAGTGCTAGTCCTAGCGGGGGGGCCGGTACCGGGGAGCTGTTTTTT.

This rearrangement joins TRBV15 to TRBJ2-7; possible D gene TRBD1, 6 bases. The CDR3 has 13 amino acids. The germline gives CDR1 LNHNV, CDR2 YYDKDF (reference sequence). The CDR3 sequence is CAPGWTVTYEQYF. The CDR3 bases are TGTGCACCCGGATGGACAGTTACCTACGAGCAGTACTTC.

The chain uses TRBV6-5 and TRBJ1-1, with D hard to call. The germline CDR1 and CDR2 sequences are MNHEY and SVGAGI. The V end was cut by 4 bases, the J end by 0 bases, with 3 bases between. There are 12 residues in the CDR3. CDR3 region: CASSFMNTEAFF. The CDR3 DNA follows: TGTGCCAGCAGTTTCATGAACACTGAAGCTTTCTTT.

In this sample, this clone turned up a few times. The rearrangement joins TRBV7-9 to TRBJ2-2; 7 positions agree with TRBD2. Germline CDR1 and CDR2: SEHNR and FQNEAQ (reference sequence). J lost 0 bases, V lost 5 bases, and 6 bases had no gene match. The CDR3 has 16 amino acids. CDR3 sequence: CASSPKGLANTGELFF. CDR3 nucleotide sequence: TGTGCCAGCAGCCCAAAAGGACTAGCGAACACCGGGGAGCTGTTTTTT. The variable domain in full, with the rest retrieved from reference TRBV7-9 and TRBJ2-2, is DTGVSQNPRHKITKRGQNVTFRCDPISEHNRLYWYRQTLGQGPEFLTYFQNEAQLEKSRLLSDRFSAERPKGSFSTLEIQRTEQGDSAMYLCASSPKGLANTGELFFGEGSRLTVL.

CDR3 sequence reads: CASSLPGRGNTEAFF. The CDR3 DNA reads as TGCGCCAGCAGCTTGCCGGGTAGGGGGAACACTGAAGCTTTCTTT. The V gene is TRBV5-1, the J gene TRBJ1-1; possibly TRBD1 for D (5 bases). The CDR3 covers 15 residues. The germline gives CDR1 SGHRS, CDR2 YFSETQ. V dropped 1 base and J dropped 1 base, with 11 bases sitting between them.

This rearrangement joins TRBV29-1 to TRBJ1-2, with D hard to call. Germline CDR1 is SQVTM and CDR2 is ANQGSEA. V was clipped by 7 bases and J by 6 bases, with 12 bases between them. The CDR3 is 11 residues long. This CDR3 is CSGIKGDGYTF. CDR3 nucleotides: TGCAGCGGGATCAAGGGAGATGGCTACACCTTC.

The chain links TRBV10-1 to TRBJ2-1; 10 bases are shared with TRBD1. With 2 bases clipped from V and 5 bases from J, the junction kept 3 bases outside the gene matches. The V gene's germline CDR1 is WNHNN and CDR2 SYGVQD (reference sequence). CDR3 length: 15 amino acids. CDR3 coding DNA: TGCGCCAGCAGTGAGCGACAGGGGGCACACAATGAGCAGTTCTTC. As protein: CASSERQGAHNEQFF.

The genes are TRBV9 and TRBJ1-5; D is perhaps TRBD1 (5 bases). Trimming cost V 1 base and J 2 bases, with 10 bases left between them. The CDR3 runs to 15 residues. Germline V gene sequence: CDR1 SGDLS, CDR2 YYNGEE. The CDR3 protein is CASSVRGEGNQPQHF. As DNA, the CDR3 is TGTGCCAGCAGCGTACGGGGGGAGGGCAATCAGCCCCAGCATTTT.

The V gene is TRBV9, the J gene TRBJ2-2, with D possibly matching TRBD2 (6 bases). The germline CDR1 and CDR2 sequences are SGDLS and YYNGEE. The V end lost 5 bases, the J end lost 3 bases, and 17 bases lay between the germline ends. CDR3 length: 16 amino acids. The CDR3 region is CASSQSLGGYTGELFF. CDR3 nucleotides: TGTGCCAGCAGTCAGAGTCTCGGGGGATACACCGGGGAGCTGTTTTTT.

The chain combines TRBV6-5 with TRBJ1-2; TRBD1 matches 8 bases. V was clipped by 7 bases and J by 7 bases; unmatched bases: 8. This CDR3 is 13 amino acids long. CDR1 is MNHEY, CDR2 SVGAGI, per germline. The CDR3 sequence: CASKPDRVAGYTF. The CDR3 DNA is TGTGCCAGCAAGCCGGACAGGGTGGCTGGCTACACCTTC.

The chain links TRBV6-1 to TRBJ2-7, with D possibly being TRBD2 (5 bases). The germline V gene encodes CDR1 MNHNS and CDR2 SASEGT. This CDR3 contains 14 residues. Trimming left V 0 bases short and J 5 bases short, with 11 bases between. The CDR3 sequence is CASSEARVVDEQYF. The CDR3 DNA sequence: TGTGCCAGCAGTGAAGCGAGGGTAGTCGACGAGCAGTACTTC.

CDR3 sequence: CASIGGQGKYEQYF. CDR3 bases: TGTGCCAGCATCGGCGGACAGGGGAAATACGAGCAGTACTTC. The chain has TRBV7-9 and TRBJ2-7; TRBD1 matches 9 bases. The CDR3 runs to 14 residues. V trimming: 7 bases; J trimming: 4 bases; junction bases outside the gene matches: 8. In germline, CDR1 is SEHNR, CDR2 FQNEAQ (reference sequence).

V and J are TRBV11-3 and TRBJ2-1, with TRBD2 identical over 7 bases. Germline assignment: CDR1 SGHNT and CDR2 YENEEA. V gave up 5 bases and J gave up 10 bases; unmatched junction bases: 5. The CDR3 is 12 residues long. The CDR3 spells CASSLGRGEQFF. In nucleotides, the CDR3 is TGTGCCAGCAGCCTGGGGAGGGGAGAGCAGTTCTTC. Filled out from reference TRBV11-3 and TRBJ2-1, the complete variable domain reads EAGVVQSPRYKIIEKKQPVAFWCNPISGHNTLYWYLQNLGQGPELLIRYENEEAVDDSQLPKDRFSAERLKGVDSTLKIQPAELGDSAVYLCASSLGRGEQFFGPGTRLTVL.

The V and J genes are TRBV4-1 and TRBJ2-7, with TRBD1 matching over 8 bases. Germline CDR1 is MGHRA and CDR2 is YSYEKL. With 4 bases clipped from V and 4 bases from J, the junction kept 9 bases outside the gene matches. The CDR3 contains 15 residues. CDR3: CASSLQDREVYEQYF. CDR3 nucleotide sequence: TGCGCCAGCAGCCTCCAGGACAGGGAAGTGTACGAGCAGTACTTC.

The V gene is TRBV2, the J gene TRBJ1-5; D perhaps matches TRBD1 (5 bases). The CDR3 is made up of 14 amino acids. The germline V gene encodes CDR1 SNHLY and CDR2 FYNNEI. Trimming removed 7 bases from V and 4 bases from J, with 14 bases in between. CDR3 in amino acids: CASKYWGTNQPQHF. CDR3 nucleotides: TGTGCCAGCAAGTACTGGGGCACGAATCAGCCCCAGCATTTT.